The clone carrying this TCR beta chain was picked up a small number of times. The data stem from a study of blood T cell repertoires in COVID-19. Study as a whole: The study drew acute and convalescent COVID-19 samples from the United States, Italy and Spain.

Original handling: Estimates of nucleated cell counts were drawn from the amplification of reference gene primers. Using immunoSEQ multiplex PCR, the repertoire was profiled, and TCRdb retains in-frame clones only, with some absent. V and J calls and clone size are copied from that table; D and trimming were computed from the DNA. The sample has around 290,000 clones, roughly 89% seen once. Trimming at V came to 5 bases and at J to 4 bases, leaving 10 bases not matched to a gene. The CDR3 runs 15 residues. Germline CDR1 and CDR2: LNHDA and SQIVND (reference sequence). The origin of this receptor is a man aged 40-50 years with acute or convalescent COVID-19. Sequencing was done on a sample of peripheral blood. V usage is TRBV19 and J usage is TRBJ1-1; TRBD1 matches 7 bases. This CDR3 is CASSVDRAWGTEAFF. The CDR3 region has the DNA TGTGCCAGTAGTGTTGACAGGGCTTGGGGCACTGAAGCTTTCTTT.